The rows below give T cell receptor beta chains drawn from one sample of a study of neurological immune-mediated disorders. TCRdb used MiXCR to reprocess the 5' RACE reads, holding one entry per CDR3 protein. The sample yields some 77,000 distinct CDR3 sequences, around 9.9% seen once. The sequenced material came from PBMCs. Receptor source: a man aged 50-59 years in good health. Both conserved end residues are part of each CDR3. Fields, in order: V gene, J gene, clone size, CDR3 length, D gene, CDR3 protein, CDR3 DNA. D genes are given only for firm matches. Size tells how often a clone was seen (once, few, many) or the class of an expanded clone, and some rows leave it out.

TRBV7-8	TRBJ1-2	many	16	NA	CASSLGRRGSNYGYTF	TGTGCCAGCAGCCTCGGGAGGCGGGGTTCTAACTATGGCTACACCTTC
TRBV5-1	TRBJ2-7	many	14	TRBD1	CASSARDSSYEQYF	TGCGCCAGCAGCGCTAGGGACAGTTCCTACGAGCAGTACTTC
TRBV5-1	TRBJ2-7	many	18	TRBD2	CASSNSGLAGPRTYEQYF	TGCGCCAGCAGCAACTCGGGACTAGCGGGGCCCCGAACCTACGAGCAGTACTTC
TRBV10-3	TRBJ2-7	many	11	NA	CATWGGGEQYF	TGTGCCACCTGGGGTGGGGGCGAGCAGTACTTC
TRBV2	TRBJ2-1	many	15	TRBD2	CASRLGLAPGDEQFF	TGTGCCAGCAGGTTGGGACTAGCACCTGGGGATGAGCAGTTCTTC
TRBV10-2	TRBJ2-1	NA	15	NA	CASGLTSRRGNEQLF	TGCGCCAGTGGTCTTACTAGCAGGAGGGGTAATGAGCAGTTATTC
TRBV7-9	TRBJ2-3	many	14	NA	CASSLPPPTDTQYF	TGTGCCAGCAGCTTACCCCCCCCCACAGATACGCAGTATTTT
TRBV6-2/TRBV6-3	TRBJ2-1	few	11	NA	CASTRRNEQFF	TGTGCCAGCACCAGACGTAATGAGCAGTTCTTC
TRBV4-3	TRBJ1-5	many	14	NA	CASSQEARGQPQHF	TGCGCCAGCAGCCAAGAAGCCAGGGGCCAGCCCCAGCATTTT
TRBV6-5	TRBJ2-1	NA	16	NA	CASILSRLARYNEPFF	TGTGCCAGCATCCTGTCCCGTCTAGCGCGATACAATGAGCCGTTCTTC
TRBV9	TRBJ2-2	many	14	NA	CARWDNRGTGELFF	TGTGCCAGGTGGGACAACCGGGGCACCGGGGAGCTGTTTTTT
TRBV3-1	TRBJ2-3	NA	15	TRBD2	CASSHRTRLPDTQYF	TGTGCCAGCAGCCACAGGACTAGGCTTCCAGATACGCAGTATTTT
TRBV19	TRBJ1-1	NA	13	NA	CASSIVSGREAFF	TGTGCCAGTAGTATTGTATCTGGCAGGGAAGCTTTCTTT
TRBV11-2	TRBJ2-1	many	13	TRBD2	CASSFGTKKEQFF	TGTGCCAGCAGCTTCGGGACTAAAAAGGAGCAGTTCTTC
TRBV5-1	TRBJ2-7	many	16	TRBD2	CASSLNLAGGSYEQYF	TGCGCCAGCAGCTTGAACTTAGCGGGTGGCTCCTACGAGCAGTACTTC
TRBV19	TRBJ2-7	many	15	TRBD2	CASSINSGVSYEQYF	TGTGCCAGTAGTATAAACAGCGGGGTCTCCTACGAGCAGTACTTC
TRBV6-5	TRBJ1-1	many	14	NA	CASTRTFRRTEAFF	TGTGCCAGCACCCGGACCTTTCGAAGGACTGAAGCTTTCTTT
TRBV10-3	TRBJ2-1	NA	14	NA	CAIRPGNPNNEQFF	TGTGCCATCAGACCTGGCAATCCCAATAATGAGCAGTTCTTC
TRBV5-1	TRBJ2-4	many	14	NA	CASSLGGALNIQYF	TGCGCCAGCAGCTTGGGGGGGGCATTGAACATTCAGTACTTC
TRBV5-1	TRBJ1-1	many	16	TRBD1	CASSRQGGGMVTEAFF	TGCGCCAGCAGCCGACAGGGAGGGGGCATGGTGACTGAAGCTTTCTTT
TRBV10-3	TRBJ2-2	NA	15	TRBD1	CASQTGQGFGGELFF	TGTGCCAGCCAGACGGGACAGGGGTTTGGCGGGGAGCTATTTTTT
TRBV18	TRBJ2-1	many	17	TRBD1	CASSPQVGRGQYNEQFF	TGTGCCAGCTCACCACAGGTGGGCAGGGGACAGTACAATGAGCAGTTCTTC
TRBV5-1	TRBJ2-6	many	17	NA	CASSEPGRLSGANVLTF	TGCGCCAGCAGCGAACCGGGACGGCTTTCTGGGGCCAACGTCCTGACTTTC
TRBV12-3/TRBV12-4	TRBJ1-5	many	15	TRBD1	CASSLTGQVNQPQHF	TGTGCCAGCAGTTTAACGGGACAGGTCAATCAGCCCCAGCATTTT
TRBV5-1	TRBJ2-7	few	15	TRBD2	CASSGTSGDMGEQYF	TGCGCCAGCAGCGGGACTAGCGGCGACATGGGGGAGCAGTACTTC
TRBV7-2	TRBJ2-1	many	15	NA	CASSRESSPYNEQFF	TGTGCCAGCAGCCGAGAGAGCTCACCCTACAATGAGCAGTTCTTC
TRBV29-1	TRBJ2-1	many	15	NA	CSVLTLLSSYNEQFF	TGCAGCGTACTCACCCTTCTTTCCTCCTACAATGAGCAGTTCTTC
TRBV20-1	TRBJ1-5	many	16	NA	CSARVSGQRSNQPQHF	TGCAGTGCTAGGGTTTCAGGACAGCGAAGCAATCAGCCCCAGCATTTT
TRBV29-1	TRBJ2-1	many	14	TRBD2	CSVKRLLAGDEQFF	TGCAGCGTTAAAAGGCTGCTAGCGGGAGATGAGCAGTTCTTC
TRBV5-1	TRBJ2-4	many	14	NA	CASSLKPTGDIQYF	TGCGCCAGCAGCTTGAAACCAACGGGGGACATTCAGTACTTC
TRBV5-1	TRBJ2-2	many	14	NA	CASSLWQNTGELFF	TGCGCCAGCAGCTTGTGGCAGAACACCGGGGAGCTGTTTTTT
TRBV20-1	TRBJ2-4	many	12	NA	CSAPLLANIQYF	TGCAGTGCTCCCCTACTCGCAAACATTCAGTACTTC
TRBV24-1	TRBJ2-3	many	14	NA	CATSGDEGLDTQYF	TGTGCCACCAGTGGTGATGAGGGATTAGATACGCAGTATTTT
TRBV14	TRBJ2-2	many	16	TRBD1	CASSTYRGHNTGELFF	TGTGCCAGCAGCACATACAGGGGGCACAACACCGGGGAGCTGTTTTTT
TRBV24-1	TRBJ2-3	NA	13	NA	CATSVGSTDTQYF	TGTGCCACCAGTGTGGGGAGCACAGATACGCAGTATTTT
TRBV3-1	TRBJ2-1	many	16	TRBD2	CASSQASGGPYNEQFF	TGTGCCAGCAGCCAAGCTAGCGGAGGGCCTTACAATGAGCAGTTCTTC
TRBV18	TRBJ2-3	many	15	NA	CASSPAGSGTDTQYF	TGTGCCAGCTCACCTGCAGGGTCGGGCACAGATACGCAGTATTTT
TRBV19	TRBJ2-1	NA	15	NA	CASSIEEQLYNEQFF	TGTGCCAGTAGTATCGAGGAGCAGCTCTACAATGAGCAGTTCTTC
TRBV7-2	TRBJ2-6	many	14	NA	CASSYNSGANVLTF	TGTGCCAGCAGCTACAACTCTGGGGCCAACGTCCTGACTTTC
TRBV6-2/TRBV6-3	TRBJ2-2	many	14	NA	CASSYRQSTGELFF	TGTGCCAGCAGTTATCGGCAGAGCACCGGGGAGCTGTTTTTT
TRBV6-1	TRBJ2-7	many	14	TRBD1	CASTVYRGPYEQYF	TGTGCCAGCACTGTTTACAGGGGGCCTTACGAGCAGTACTTC
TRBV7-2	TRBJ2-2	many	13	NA	CASRHGDTGELFF	TGTGCCAGCAGGCATGGCGACACCGGGGAGCTGTTTTTT